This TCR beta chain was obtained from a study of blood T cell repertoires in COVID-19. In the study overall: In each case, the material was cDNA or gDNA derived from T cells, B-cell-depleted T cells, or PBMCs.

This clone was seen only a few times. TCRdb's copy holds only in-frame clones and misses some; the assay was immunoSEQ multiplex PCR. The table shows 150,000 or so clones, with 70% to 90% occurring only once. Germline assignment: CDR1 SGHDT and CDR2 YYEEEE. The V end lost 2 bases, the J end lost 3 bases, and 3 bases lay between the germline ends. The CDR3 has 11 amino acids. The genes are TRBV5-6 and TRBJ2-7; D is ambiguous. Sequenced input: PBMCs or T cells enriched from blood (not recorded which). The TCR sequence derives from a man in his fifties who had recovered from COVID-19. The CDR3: CASSLYYEQYF. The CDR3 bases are TGTGCCAGCAGCTTATACTACGAGCAGTACTTC.